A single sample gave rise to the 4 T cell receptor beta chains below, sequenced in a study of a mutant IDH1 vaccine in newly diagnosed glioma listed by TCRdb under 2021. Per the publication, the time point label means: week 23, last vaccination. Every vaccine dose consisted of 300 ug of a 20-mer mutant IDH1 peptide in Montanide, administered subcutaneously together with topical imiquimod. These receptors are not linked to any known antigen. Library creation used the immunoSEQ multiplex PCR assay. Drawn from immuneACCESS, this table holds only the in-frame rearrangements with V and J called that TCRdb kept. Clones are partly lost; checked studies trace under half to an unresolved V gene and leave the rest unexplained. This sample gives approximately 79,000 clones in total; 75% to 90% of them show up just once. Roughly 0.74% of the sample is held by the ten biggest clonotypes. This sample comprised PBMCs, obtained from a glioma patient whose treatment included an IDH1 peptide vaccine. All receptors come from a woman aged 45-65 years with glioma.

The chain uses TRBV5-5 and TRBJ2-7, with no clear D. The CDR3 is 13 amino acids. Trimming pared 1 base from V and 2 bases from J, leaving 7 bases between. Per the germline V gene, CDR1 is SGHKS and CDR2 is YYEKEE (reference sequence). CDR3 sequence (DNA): TGTGCCAGCAGCTTGACACTTGCCTACGAGCAGTACTTC. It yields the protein CASSLTLAYEQYF.

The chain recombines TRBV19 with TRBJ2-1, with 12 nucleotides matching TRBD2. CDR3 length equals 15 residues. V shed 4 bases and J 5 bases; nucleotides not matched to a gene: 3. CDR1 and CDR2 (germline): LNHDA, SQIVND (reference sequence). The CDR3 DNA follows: TGTGCCAGTAGTACTAGCGGGAGGGCTAACAATGAGCAGTTCTTC. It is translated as CASSTSGRANNEQFF.

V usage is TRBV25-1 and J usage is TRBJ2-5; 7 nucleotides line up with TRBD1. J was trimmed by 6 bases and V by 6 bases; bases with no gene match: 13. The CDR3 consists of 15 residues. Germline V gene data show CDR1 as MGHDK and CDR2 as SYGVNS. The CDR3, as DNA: TGTGCCAGCAGCCTCGCGACAGGGCGAGGGAAGACCCAGTACTTC. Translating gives CASSLATGRGKTQYF.

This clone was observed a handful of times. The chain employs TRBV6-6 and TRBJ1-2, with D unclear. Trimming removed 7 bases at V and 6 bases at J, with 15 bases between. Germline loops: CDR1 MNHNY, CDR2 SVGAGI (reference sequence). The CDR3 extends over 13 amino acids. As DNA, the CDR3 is TGTGCCAGCACCGCGAACGGGGTTAATGGCTACACCTTC. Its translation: CASTANGVNGYTF.